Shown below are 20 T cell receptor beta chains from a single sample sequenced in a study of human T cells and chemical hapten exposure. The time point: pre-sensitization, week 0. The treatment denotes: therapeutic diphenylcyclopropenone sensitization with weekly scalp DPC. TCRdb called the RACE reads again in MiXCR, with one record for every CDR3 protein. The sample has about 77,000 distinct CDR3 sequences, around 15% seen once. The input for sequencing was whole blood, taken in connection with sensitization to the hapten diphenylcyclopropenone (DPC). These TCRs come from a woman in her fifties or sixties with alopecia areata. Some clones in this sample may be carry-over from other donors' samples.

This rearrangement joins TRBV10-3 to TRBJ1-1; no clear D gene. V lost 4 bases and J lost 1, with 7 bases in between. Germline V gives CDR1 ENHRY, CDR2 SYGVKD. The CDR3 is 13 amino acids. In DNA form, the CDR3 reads TGTGCCATCAGTGCGGGCGGGAACACTGAAGCTTTCTTT. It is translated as CAISAGGNTEAFF.

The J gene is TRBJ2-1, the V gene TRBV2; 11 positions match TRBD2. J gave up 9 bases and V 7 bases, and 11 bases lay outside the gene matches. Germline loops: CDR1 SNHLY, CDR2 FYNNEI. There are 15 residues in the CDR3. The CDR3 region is CASNELAGADSEQFF. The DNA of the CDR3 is TGTGCCAGCAACGAACTAGCGGGAGCTGATAGTGAGCAGTTCTTC.

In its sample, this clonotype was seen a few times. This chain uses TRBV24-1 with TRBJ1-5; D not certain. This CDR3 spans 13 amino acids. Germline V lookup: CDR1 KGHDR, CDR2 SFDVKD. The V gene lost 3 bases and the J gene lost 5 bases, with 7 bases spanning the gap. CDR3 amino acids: CATSDSGYQPQHF. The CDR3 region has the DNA TGTGCCACCAGTGATAGTGGTTATCAGCCCCAGCATTTT.

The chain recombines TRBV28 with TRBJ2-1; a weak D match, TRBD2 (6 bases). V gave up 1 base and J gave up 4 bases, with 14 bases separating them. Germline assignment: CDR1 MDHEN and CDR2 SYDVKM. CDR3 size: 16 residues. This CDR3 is CASSLFTGDGYNEQFF. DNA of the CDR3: TGTGCCAGCAGTTTATTTACGGGGGATGGATACAATGAGCAGTTCTTC.

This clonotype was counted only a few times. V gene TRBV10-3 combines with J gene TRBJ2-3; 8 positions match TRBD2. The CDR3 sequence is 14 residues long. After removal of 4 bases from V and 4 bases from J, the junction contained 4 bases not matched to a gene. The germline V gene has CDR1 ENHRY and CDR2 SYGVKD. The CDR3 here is CAISGSGRADTQYF. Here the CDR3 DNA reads TGTGCCATCAGTGGGAGCGGGAGAGCAGATACGCAGTATTTT.

CDR3 in DNA: TGCAGTGCTGGGACAGTAACTCAGCCCCAGCATTTT. Amino acids: CSAGTVTQPQHF. This sequence joins TRBV20-1 and TRBJ1-5, with TRBD1 matching 7 bases. Trimming cost V 5 bases and J 6 bases; bases outside gene matches: 4. The CDR3 consists of 12 residues. The germline V gene has CDR1 DFQATT and CDR2 SNEGSKA (reference sequence).

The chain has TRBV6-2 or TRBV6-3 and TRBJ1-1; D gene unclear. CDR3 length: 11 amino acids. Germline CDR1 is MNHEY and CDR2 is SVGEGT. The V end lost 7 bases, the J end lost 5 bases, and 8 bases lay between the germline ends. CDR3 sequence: CASNRGTEAFF. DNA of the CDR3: TGTGCCAGCAACCGCGGAACTGAAGCTTTCTTT.

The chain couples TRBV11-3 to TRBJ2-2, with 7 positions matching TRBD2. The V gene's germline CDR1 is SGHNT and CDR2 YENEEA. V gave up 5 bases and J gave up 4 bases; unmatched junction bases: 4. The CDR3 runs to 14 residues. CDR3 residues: CASSAGTTTGELFF. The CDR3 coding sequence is TGTGCCAGCAGCGCCGGGACTACCACCGGGGAGCTGTTTTTT.

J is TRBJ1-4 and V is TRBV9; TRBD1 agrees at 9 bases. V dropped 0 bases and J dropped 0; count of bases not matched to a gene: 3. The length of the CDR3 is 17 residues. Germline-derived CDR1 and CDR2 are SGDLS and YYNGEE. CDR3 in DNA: TGTGCCAGCAGCGTAGGTACAGGGGGCTCAACTAATGAAAAACTGTTTTTT. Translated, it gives CASSVGTGGSTNEKLFF.

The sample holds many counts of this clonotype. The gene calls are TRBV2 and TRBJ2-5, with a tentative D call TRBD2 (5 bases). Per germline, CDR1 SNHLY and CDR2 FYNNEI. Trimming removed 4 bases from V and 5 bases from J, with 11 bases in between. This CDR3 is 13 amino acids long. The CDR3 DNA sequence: TGTGCCAGCAGTGCGACTACGCGTGAGACCCAGTACTTC. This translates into CASSATTRETQYF.

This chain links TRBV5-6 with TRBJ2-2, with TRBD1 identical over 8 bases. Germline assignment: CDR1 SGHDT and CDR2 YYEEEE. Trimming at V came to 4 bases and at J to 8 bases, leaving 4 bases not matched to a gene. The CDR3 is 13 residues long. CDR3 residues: CASSRTGIGELFF. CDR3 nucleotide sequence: TGTGCCAGCAGCCGGACAGGGATTGGGGAGCTGTTTTTT.

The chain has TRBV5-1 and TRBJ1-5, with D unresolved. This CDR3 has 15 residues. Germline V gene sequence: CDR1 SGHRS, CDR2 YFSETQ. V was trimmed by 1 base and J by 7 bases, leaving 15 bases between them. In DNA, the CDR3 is TGCGCCAGCAGCTTGTTCGCGGGCAGCGGCCAGCCCCAGCATTTT. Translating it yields CASSLFAGSGQPQHF.

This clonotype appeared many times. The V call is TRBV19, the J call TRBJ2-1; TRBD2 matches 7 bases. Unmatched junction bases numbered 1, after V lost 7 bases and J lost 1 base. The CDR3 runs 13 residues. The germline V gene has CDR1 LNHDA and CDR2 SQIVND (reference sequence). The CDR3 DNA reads TGTGCCAGTATGCGGGAGTCCTACAATGAGCAGTTCTTC. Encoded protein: CASMRESYNEQFF.

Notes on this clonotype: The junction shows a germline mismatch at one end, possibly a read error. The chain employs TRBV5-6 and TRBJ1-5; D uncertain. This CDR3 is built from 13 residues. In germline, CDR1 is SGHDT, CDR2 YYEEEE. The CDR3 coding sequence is TGTGTCAGCAGCTTTGCGAGCAATCAGCCCCAGCATTTT. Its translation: CVSSFASNQPQHF.

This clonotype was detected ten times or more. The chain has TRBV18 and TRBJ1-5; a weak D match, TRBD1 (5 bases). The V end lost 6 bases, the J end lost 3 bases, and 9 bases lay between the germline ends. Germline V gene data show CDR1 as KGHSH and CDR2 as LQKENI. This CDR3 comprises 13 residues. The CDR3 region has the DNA TGTGCCAGCTCGGACACAGACAATCAGCCCCAGCATTTT. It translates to CASSDTDNQPQHF.

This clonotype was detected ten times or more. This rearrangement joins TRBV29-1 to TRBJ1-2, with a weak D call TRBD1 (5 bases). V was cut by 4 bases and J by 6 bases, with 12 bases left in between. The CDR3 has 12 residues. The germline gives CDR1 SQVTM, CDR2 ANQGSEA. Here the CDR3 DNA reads TGCAGCGTTGGTGAAGGGACGAATGGCTACACCTTC. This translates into CSVGEGTNGYTF.

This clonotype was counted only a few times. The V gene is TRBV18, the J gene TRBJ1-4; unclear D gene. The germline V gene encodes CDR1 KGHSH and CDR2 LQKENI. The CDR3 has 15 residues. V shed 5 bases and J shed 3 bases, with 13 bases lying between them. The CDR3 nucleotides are TGTGCCAGCTCATCTGAATCGTCCGCTAATGAAAAACTGTTTTTT. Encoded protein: CASSSESSANEKLFF.

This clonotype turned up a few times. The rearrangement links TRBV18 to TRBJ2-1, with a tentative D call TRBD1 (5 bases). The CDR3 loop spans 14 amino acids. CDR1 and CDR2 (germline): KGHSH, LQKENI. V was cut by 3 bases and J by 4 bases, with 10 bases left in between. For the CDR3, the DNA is TGTGCCAGCTCACCTAATAGACAGTACAATGAGCAGTTCTTC. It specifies CASSPNRQYNEQFF.

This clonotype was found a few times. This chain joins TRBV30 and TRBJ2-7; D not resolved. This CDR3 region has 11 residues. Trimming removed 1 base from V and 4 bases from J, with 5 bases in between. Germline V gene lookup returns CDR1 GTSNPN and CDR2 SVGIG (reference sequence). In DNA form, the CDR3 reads TGTGCCTGGAGTGAACAATACGAGCAGTACTTC. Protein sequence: CAWSEQYEQYF.

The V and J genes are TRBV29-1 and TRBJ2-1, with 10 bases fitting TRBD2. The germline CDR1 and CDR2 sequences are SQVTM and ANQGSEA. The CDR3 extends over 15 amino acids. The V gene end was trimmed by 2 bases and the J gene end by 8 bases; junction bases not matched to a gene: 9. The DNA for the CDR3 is TGCAGCGTTGAATTTGGGCTAGCGGGAGCCTATGAGCAGTTCTTC. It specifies CSVEFGLAGAYEQFF.